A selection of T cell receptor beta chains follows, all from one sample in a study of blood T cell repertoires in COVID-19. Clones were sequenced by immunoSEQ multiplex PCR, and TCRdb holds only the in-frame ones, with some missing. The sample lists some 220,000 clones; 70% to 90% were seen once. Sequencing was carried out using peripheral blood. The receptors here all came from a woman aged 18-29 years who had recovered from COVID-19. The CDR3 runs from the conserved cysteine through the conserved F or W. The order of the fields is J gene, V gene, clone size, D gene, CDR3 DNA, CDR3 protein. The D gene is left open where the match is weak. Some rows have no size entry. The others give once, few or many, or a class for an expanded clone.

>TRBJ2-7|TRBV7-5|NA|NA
TGTGTCCCCAGTCGGGGGGGGGATCACGAGCAGTACTTC
CVPSRGGDHEQYF
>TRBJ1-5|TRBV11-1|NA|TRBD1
TGTGCCAGCAGCTTAGCGACAGGGAGGCCCCAGCATTTT
CASSLATGRPQHF
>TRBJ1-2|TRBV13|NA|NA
TGTGCCAGCAGCTTGGAGACGGGGGTCAGCTATGGCTACACCTTC
CASSLETGVSYGYTF
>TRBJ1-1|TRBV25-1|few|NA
TGTGCCAGCAGTGAGGAGGGTTCTGAAGCTTTCTTT
CASSEEGSEAFF
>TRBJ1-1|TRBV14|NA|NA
TGTGCCAGCAGCCAAGACTTCGGGGGGAACACTGAAGCTTTCTTT
CASSQDFGGNTEAFF
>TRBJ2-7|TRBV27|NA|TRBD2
TGTGCCAGCAGTCCCAGGGGAGCGGGAGTACCCTACGAGCAGTACTTC
CASSPRGAGVPYEQYF
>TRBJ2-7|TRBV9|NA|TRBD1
TGTGCCAGCAGCCCCCAACAGGGGACGACCAGTGAGCAGTACTTC
CASSPQQGTTSEQYF
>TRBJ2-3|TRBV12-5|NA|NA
TGTGCTAGTGGTCTCGACAGGAGCACAGATACGCAGTATTTT
CASGLDRSTDTQYF
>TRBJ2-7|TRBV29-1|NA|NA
TGCAGCGTTCACCACCGGGACACAAGCTACGAGCAGTACTTC
CSVHHRDTSYEQYF
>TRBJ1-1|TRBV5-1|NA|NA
TGCGCCAGCAGCTTGGGTCCCTCAGGTGAAGCTTTCTTT
CASSLGPSGEAFF
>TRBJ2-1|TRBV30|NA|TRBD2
TGTGCCTGGAATAGCCTAGCGGGAGGTTATGAGCAGTTCTTC
CAWNSLAGGYEQFF
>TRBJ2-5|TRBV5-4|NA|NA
TGTGCCAGCAGCATCCGGGGACAAGAGACCCAGTACTTC
CASSIRGQETQYF
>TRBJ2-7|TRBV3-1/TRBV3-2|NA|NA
TGTGCCAGCAGCCAAGTGAGGACAGCCTACGAGCAGTACTTC
CASSQVRTAYEQYF
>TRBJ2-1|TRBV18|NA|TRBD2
TGTGCCAGCTCCCCCGGGACTAGCGGGAGGGTTGATGAGCAGTTCTTC
CASSPGTSGRVDEQFF
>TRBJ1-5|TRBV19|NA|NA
TGTGCCAGTCGCGACAGGCCCAATCAGCCCCAGCATTTT
CASRDRPNQPQHF
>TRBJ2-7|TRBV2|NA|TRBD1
TGTGCCAGCAGAATCCGGGACAGGGGTTCCGAGCAGTACTTC
CASRIRDRGSEQYF
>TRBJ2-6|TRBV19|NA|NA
TGTGCCAGTAGTTCAGGGAACCCTGGGGCCAACGTCCTGACTTTC
CASSSGNPGANVLTF
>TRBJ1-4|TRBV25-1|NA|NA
TGTGCCAGCAGTGACAGGCGGGGGCATGCAACTAATGAAAAACTGTTTTTT
CASSDRRGHATNEKLFF
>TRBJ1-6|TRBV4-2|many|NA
TGTGCCAGCAGCCCCCCAGGGGATAATTCACCCCTCCACTTT
CASSPPGDNSPLHF
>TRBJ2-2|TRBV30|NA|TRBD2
TGTGCCTGGAGACTAGCGGGTAGGACCGGGGAGCTGTTTTTT
CAWRLAGRTGELFF
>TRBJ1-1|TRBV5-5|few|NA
TGTGCCAGCAGCCTGCAGGGCCCCACCATGAACACTGAAGCTTTCTTT
CASSLQGPTMNTEAFF
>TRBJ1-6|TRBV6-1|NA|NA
TGTGCCAGCAGTGAAGCGTCAGGGTGGAATTCACCCCTCCACTTT
CASSEASGWNSPLHF
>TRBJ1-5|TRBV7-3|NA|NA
TGTGCCAGCAGCTTCCGACCAGGGGCCTGGAGCAATCAGCCCCAGCATTTT
CASSFRPGAWSNQPQHF
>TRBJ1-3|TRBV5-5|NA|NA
TGTGCCAGCAGCTTGCGTTGGGCAGCTGGAAACACCATATATTTT
CASSLRWAAGNTIYF
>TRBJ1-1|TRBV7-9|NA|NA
TGTGCCAGCAGGACCACAGGGTCGCGGAGGAACACTGAAGCTTTCTTT
CASRTTGSRRNTEAFF
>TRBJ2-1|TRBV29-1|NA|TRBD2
TGCAGCGTTGGGGCTAGCGGGCCCTACAATGAGCAGTTCTTC
CSVGASGPYNEQFF
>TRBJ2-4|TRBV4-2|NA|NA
TGTGCCAGCAGCCAAGAAGCATTACTAGCCAAAAACATTCAGTACTTC
CASSQEALLAKNIQYF
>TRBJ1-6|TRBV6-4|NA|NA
TGTGCCAGCAGTGACTCCGAGGATTCACCCCTCCACTTT
CASSDSEDSPLHF
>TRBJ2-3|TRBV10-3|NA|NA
TGTGCCATCAGGGGCCGGGGTGATACGCAGTATTTT
CAIRGRGDTQYF
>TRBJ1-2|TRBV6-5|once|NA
TGTGCCAGCAGTTCCCGAAGGGGTGGCTACACCTTC
CASSSRRGGYTF
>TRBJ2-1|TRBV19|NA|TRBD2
TGTGCCAGTAGTATTCTGGGCGGGAGAAGCTACAATGAGCAGTTCTTC
CASSILGGRSYNEQFF
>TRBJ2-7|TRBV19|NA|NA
TGTGCCAGTAGTATTCGAAGCGTGGGTGCCTACGAGCAGTACTTC
CASSIRSVGAYEQYF
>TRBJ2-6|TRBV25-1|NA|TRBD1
TGTGCCAGCAGCCGGGACAGGGGTTTTGGGGCCAACGTCCTGACTTTC
CASSRDRGFGANVLTF
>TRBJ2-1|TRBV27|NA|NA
TGTGCCAGCTCCCTATTAGCGGACTCCTACAATGAGCAGTTCTTC
CASSLLADSYNEQFF
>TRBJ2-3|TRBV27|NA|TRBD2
TGTGCCAGCAGTTTATTGGTTTCTAGCGGGGGGACAGATACGCAGTATTTT
CASSLLVSSGGTDTQYF
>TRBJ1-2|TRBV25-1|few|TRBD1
TGTGCCAGCAGTGATTCGAGACAGGGGGATCATGGCTACACCTTC
CASSDSRQGDHGYTF
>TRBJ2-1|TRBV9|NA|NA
TGTGCCAGCAGCCCCCCCTCTAGCGCCTACAATGAGCAGTTCTTC
CASSPPSSAYNEQFF
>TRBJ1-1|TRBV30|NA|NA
TGTGCCTGGAGTGTACAGGGAGCCACTGAAGCTTTCTTT
CAWSVQGATEAFF
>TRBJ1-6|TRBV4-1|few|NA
TGCGCCAGCAGCCAAGTGGAGGGGTTTAATTCACCCCTCCACTTT
CASSQVEGFNSPLHF
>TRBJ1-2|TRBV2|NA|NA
TGTGCCAGCAGTGGGACACCTGCTAACTATGGCTACACCTTC
CASSGTPANYGYTF
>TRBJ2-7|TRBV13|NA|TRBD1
TGTGCCAGCAGCGGACAGGGAATCTACGAGCAGTACTTC
CASSGQGIYEQYF
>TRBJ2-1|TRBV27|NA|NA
TGTGCCAGCACCCCATCAGGGGCTTCCTACAATGAGCAGTTCTTC
CASTPSGASYNEQFF
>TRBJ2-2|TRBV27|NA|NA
TGTGCCAGCAGAGTTGGGGGCGGCGGGGAGCTGTTTTTT
CASRVGGGGELFF
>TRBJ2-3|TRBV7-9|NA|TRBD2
TGTGCCAGCAGCCCGGGACTACAAAGCACAGATACGCAGTATTTT
CASSPGLQSTDTQYF
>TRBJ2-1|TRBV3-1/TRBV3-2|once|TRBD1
TGTGCCAGCAGCCAAGACGACAGGGTGGATCAGTTCTTC
CASSQDDRVDQFF
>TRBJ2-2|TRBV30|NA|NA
TGTGCCTGGAGTGTACTCAGGGGTTCCGGGGAGCTGTTTTTT
CAWSVLRGSGELFF
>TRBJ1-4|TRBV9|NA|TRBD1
TGTGCCAGCAGCTTCAGGGGGCAGGGTAATGAAAAACTGTTTTTT
CASSFRGQGNEKLFF
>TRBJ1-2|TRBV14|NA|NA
TGTGCCAGCAGCAGATACAGGACTAACTATGGCTACACCTTC
CASSRYRTNYGYTF
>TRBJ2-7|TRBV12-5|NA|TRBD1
TGTGCTAGTGGTTTTATCGCGGGACAGGACTACGAGCAGTACTTC
CASGFIAGQDYEQYF
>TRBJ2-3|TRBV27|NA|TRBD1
TGTGCCAGCAGTTTATTTCAGGGGGCGACAGATACGCAGTATTTT
CASSLFQGATDTQYF
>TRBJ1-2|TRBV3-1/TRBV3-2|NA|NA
TGTGCCAGCAGCCCCAGACGGACGGCGGGAGGCTACACCTTC
CASSPRRTAGGYTF